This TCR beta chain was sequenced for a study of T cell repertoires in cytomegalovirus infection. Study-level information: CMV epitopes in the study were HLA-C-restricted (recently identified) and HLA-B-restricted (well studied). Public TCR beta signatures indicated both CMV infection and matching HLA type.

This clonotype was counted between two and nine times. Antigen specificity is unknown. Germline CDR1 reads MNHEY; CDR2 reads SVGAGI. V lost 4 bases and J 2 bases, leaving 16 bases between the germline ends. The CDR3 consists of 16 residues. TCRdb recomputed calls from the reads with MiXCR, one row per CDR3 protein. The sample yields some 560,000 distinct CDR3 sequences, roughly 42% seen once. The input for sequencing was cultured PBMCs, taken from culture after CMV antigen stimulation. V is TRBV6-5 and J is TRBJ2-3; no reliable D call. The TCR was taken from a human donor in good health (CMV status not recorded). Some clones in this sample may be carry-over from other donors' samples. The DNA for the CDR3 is TGTGCCAGCAGTTCCTCCTTATACAAGTACACAGATACGCAGTATTTT. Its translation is CASSSSLYKYTDTQYF.